Below, 8 T cell receptor beta chains from the same sample are listed, as sequenced in a study of shared clonotypes between healthy human individuals. TCRdb's copy holds only in-frame clones and misses some; the assay was immunoSEQ multiplex PCR. Of about 1.1 million clones detected, about 80% appear once; the ten largest clones hold more than 0.85%. The specimen was memory CD4+ T cells from PBMCs. Subset described: CD45RA-negative fraction. These receptors all stem from a man between 18 and 29 years old in good health. Some clones in this sample may be carry-over from other donors' samples.

This clone was picked up one time. The chain carries TRBV5-4 and TRBJ2-1; 11 bases line up with TRBD2. CDR3 length equals 16 residues. Germline assignment: CDR1 SGHNT and CDR2 YYREEE (reference sequence). V was pared by 0 bases and J by 6 bases, with 5 bases of the junction left unmatched. The CDR3 nucleotides are TGTGCCAGCAGCTTGGGGTCCGGACTAGCGGGCAATGAGCAGTTCTTC. Its translation is CASSLGSGLAGNEQFF.

This chain links TRBV28 with TRBJ2-1; no firm D call. CDR3 length: 16 amino acids. V was pared by 4 bases and J by 5 bases, with 18 bases between. The germline CDR1 and CDR2 sequences are MDHEN and SYDVKM. CDR3 loop: CASSSPLRWPHNEQFF. DNA of the CDR3: TGTGCCAGCAGTTCCCCTCTCCGTTGGCCCCACAATGAGCAGTTCTTC.

The chain uses TRBV5-1 and TRBJ2-3; TRBD2 matches at 13 bases. V lost 4 bases to trimming and J lost 3 bases; unmatched junction nucleotides: 17. CDR1 and CDR2 (germline): SGHRS, YFSETQ. This CDR3 is 20 amino acids long. CDR3 sequence (DNA): TGCGCCAGCAGCCCAACTCCCCGATCACTAGCGGGAGGGTGGACAGATACGCAGTATTTT. Its protein product is CASSPTPRSLAGGWTDTQYF.

The rearrangement links TRBV5-5 to TRBJ2-5; D not resolved. CDR1 is SGHKS, CDR2 YYEKEE, per germline (reference sequence). The V gene lost 1 base and the J gene lost 1 base, with 8 bases spanning the gap. This CDR3 is 14 amino acids long. The CDR3 DNA is TGTGCCAGCAGCTTGTTGCAGTTCCAAGAGACCCAGTACTTC. As protein: CASSLLQFQETQYF. The full variable domain, completed using reference TRBV5-5 and TRBJ2-5, is DAGVTQSPTHLIKTRGQQVTLRCSPISGHKSVSWYQQVLGQGPQFIFQYYEKEERGRGNFPDRFSARQFPNYSSELNVNALLLGDSALYLCASSLLQFQETQYFGPGTRLLVL.

A remark on this clone: Other nucleotide sequences in the sample specify the same CDR3. The J gene is TRBJ1-5, the V gene TRBV19, with D possibly TRBD1 on 5 matching bases. Deletions cut 4 bases from V and 1 base from J, with 8 bases between. The CDR3 sequence is 14 residues long. The germline V gene encodes CDR1 LNHDA and CDR2 SQIVND (reference sequence). The chain's CDR3 is CASSTRGSNQPQHF. The CDR3 DNA reads as TGTGCCAGTAGTACCCGGGGGAGCAATCAGCCCCAGCATTTT.

The V call is TRBV5-1, the J call TRBJ1-1; D is possibly TRBD1 (6 bases). Germline V gene lookup returns CDR1 SGHRS and CDR2 YFSETQ. The CDR3 covers 15 residues. The ends were cut back, 3 bases at V and 5 bases at J, with 17 bases in the middle. This chain's CDR3 is CASSSATGRRTEAFF. The DNA for the CDR3 is TGCGCCAGCAGCTCCGCTACAGGGCGGCGAACTGAAGCTTTCTTT.

This clone was seen just once. The gene calls are TRBV29-1 and TRBJ2-3; D is unresolved. V was clipped by 5 bases and J by 6 bases, with 9 bases between them. Germline CDR1 and CDR2: SQVTM and ANQGSEA. The CDR3 is 11 amino acids. The CDR3 region has the DNA TGCAGCGTTCGGACCCATGATACGCAGTATTTT. Translated, it gives CSVRTHDTQYF.

This clone was seen only a few times. Other DNA sequences in this sample translate to the same CDR3. V gene TRBV29-1 combines with J gene TRBJ2-3, with D unclear. The CDR3 covers 10 residues. V lost 3 bases and J 3 bases, leaving 1 base between the germline ends. Germline lookup yields CDR1 SQVTM and CDR2 ANQGSEA. The CDR3 nucleotides read TGCAGCGTTGATACAGATACGCAGTATTTT. Translated, it gives CSVDTDTQYF.